This is a list of T cell receptor beta chains from one sample in a study of blood T cell repertoires in COVID-19. Sequencing used immunoSEQ multiplex PCR; TCRdb keeps in-frame clones, though not all of them. This table holds about 62,000 clones, more than 80% found once. The sequencing sample was made of peripheral blood. The origin of the receptors is an older woman with COVID-19, enrolled during active disease. Both conserved end residues are part of each CDR3. The D gene is left open where the match is weak. The size entry is marked missing in some rows and otherwise reads once, few, many or a size class.

TRBV5-4	TRBD2	TRBJ2-7	.	TGTGCCAGCAACGTCATATCCGGGAGGCCGGGAGAGCAGTACTTC	CASNVISGRPGEQYF
TRBV2	.	TRBJ1-2	.	TGTGCCAGGGGCCTACTCCTGGGGGCTGGCTACACCTTC	CARGLLLGAGYTF
TRBV5-1	.	TRBJ2-7	.	TGCGCCAGCAGCTGGACCGGGATACCGGGGGAGCAGTACTTC	CASSWTGIPGEQYF
TRBV12-3/TRBV12-4	TRBD1	TRBJ1-2	.	TGTGCCAGCAGGGGGACAGGGGAAGGCTACACCTTC	CASRGTGEGYTF
TRBV11-2	.	TRBJ2-7	once	TGTGCCAGCAGCTTAACCCCTTGGACACTGATTGAGAGCTACGAGCAGTACTTC	CASSLTPWTLIESYEQYF
TRBV5-1	.	TRBJ1-2	.	TGCGCCAGCAGCAAGGTCTTGAGGCCCTCTAACTATGGCTACACCTTC	CASSKVLRPSNYGYTF
TRBV2	TRBD2	TRBJ2-1	once	TGTGCCCGCATGAGGACTAGCGGGAGTAATGAGCAGTTCTTC	CARMRTSGSNEQFF
TRBV28	TRBD1	TRBJ2-1	.	TGTGCCAGCAGTTTCGGGACAGCGTACAATGAGCAGTTCTTC	CASSFGTAYNEQFF
TRBV6-5	TRBD2	TRBJ2-2	.	TGTGCCAGCAGTTACGCTGCGGGAGCGGTCGGGGAGCTGTTTTTT	CASSYAAGAVGELFF
TRBV24-1	TRBD2	TRBJ2-1	.	TGTGCCACCTCACTAGCGGGAGTCGGTGATGAGCAGTTCTTC	CATSLAGVGDEQFF
TRBV19	TRBD1	TRBJ1-5	.	TGTGCCAGTATGGACGGGACAGTGAGCATGCCCCAGCATTTT	CASMDGTVSMPQHF
TRBV4-3	TRBD2	TRBJ2-5	.	TGCGCCAGCAGCCAAGTGGGGACTAGCGGGAGCGAGACCCAGTACTTC	CASSQVGTSGSETQYF
TRBV19	.	TRBJ2-3	.	TGTGCCAGTAGAGTACCCCCAGGTAATACGCAGTATTTT	CASRVPPGNTQYF
TRBV18	.	TRBJ2-1	.	TGTGCCAGCTCACCAAACTTTCTAGCAAGCTCCTACAATGAGCAGTTCTTC	CASSPNFLASSYNEQFF
TRBV11-2	.	TRBJ2-7	.	TGTGCCAGCAGCTTAGATTCCTCTCGGGGCGAGCAGTACTTC	CASSLDSSRGEQYF
TRBV5-1	TRBD2	TRBJ2-2	.	TGCGCCACCGGGACGGGGGGGACCGGGGAGCTGTTTTTT	CATGTGGTGELFF
TRBV18	TRBD2	TRBJ2-5	.	TGTGCCAGCTCACCCTCAGCGGGAGTGGAGACCCAGTACTTC	CASSPSAGVETQYF
TRBV9	TRBD1	TRBJ2-3	once	TGTGCCAGCAGCGTCGCCGGGACAGACACAGATACGCAGTATTTT	CASSVAGTDTDTQYF
TRBV30	.	TRBJ1-2	.	TGTGCCTGGCCTTCGACAGGTAACTCTAACTATGGCTACACCTTC	CAWPSTGNSNYGYTF
TRBV6-4	.	TRBJ1-1	.	TGTGCCAGCAGTAGGACAGCCCGGACTGAAGCTTTCTTT	CASSRTARTEAFF
TRBV11-2	TRBD1	TRBJ2-3	.	TGTGCCAGCATCCTCAGGGGGCTAGCCGTGGATACGCAGTATTTT	CASILRGLAVDTQYF
TRBV9	TRBD2	TRBJ2-7	.	TGTGCCAGCAGTCATGGGGGACTAAGCTCCTACGAGCAGTACTTC	CASSHGGLSSYEQYF
TRBV3-1/TRBV3-2	TRBD2	TRBJ2-1	.	TGTGCCAGCAGCCTCCGACTAGCGGGAGCGAGTGAGCAGTTCTTC	CASSLRLAGASEQFF
TRBV3-1/TRBV3-2	.	TRBJ1-6	.	TGTGCCAGCAGCCAATCCGGGGGTTCACCCCTCCACTTT	CASSQSGGSPLHF
TRBV19	.	TRBJ2-1	.	TGTGCCAGTAGTACCCGGAGGGACCATGAGCAGTTCTTC	CASSTRRDHEQFF
TRBV7-6	TRBD2	TRBJ2-2	.	TGTGCCAGCAGCTTAGAGCTAGCGGGAGGGCCCGGGGAGCTGTTTTTT	CASSLELAGGPGELFF
TRBV6-5	.	TRBJ1-3	once	TGTGCCAGCAGTTACTCAAGGGGCTCTGGAAACACCATATATTTT	CASSYSRGSGNTIYF
TRBV9	.	TRBJ2-1	.	TGTGCCAGCAGCGCCGATAGCGGTTCCTACAATGAGCAGTTCTTC	CASSADSGSYNEQFF
TRBV24-1	.	TRBJ2-2	.	TGTGCCACCAGTGATCCGCTGGGCTACCCCCTGGGGGGGCTGAACACCGGGGAGCTGTTTTTT	CATSDPLGYPLGGLNTGELFF
TRBV9	.	TRBJ2-7	.	TGTGCCAGCAGCGTAGGAATAGCTGGCGAGCAGTACTTC	CASSVGIAGEQYF
TRBV28	TRBD1	TRBJ1-2	few	TGTGCCAGCAGTTTACCTCTTGGGACAGGGTACTATGGCTACACCTTC	CASSLPLGTGYYGYTF
TRBV3-1/TRBV3-2	TRBD2	TRBJ2-1	.	TGTGCCAGCAGCCAAAGGCTAGCGGGAGTTTTGAATGAGCAGTTCTTC	CASSQRLAGVLNEQFF
TRBV19	TRBD2	TRBJ2-4	.	TGTGCCAGTAGTACGGGACTAGCGGGAAAACTAGCCAAAAACATTCAGTACTTC	CASSTGLAGKLAKNIQYF
TRBV5-1	.	TRBJ1-3	.	TGCGCCAGCAGCCGGGAAACGGGAAACACCATATATTTT	CASSRETGNTIYF
TRBV6-4	TRBD1	TRBJ1-5	.	TGTGCCAGCAGTGATACCGGGACAGGACTCAATCAGCCCCAGCATTTT	CASSDTGTGLNQPQHF
TRBV18	.	TRBJ1-2	.	TGTGCCAGCTCACCGGGGTCAGGGTCTAACTATGGCTACACCTTC	CASSPGSGSNYGYTF
TRBV6-5	TRBD2	TRBJ2-7	.	TGTGCCAGTCCACCCCTCAGGGAGGGATCCTACGAGCAGTACTTC	CASPPLREGSYEQYF
TRBV5-1	.	TRBJ1-4	once	TGCGCCAGCAGCCTAGCCGGCCATGAAAAACTGTTTTTT	CASSLAGHEKLFF
TRBV24-1	TRBD2	TRBJ2-3	.	TGTGCCACCAGTGAATCCGGGACTAGCGGGAGGGCCCGTGCAGATACGCAGTATTTT	CATSESGTSGRARADTQYF
TRBV11-3	.	TRBJ1-4	.	TGTGCCAGCAGCTTAGGTGGACAGCCTCTTAATGAAAAACTGTTTTTT	CASSLGGQPLNEKLFF
TRBV7-9	.	TRBJ1-6	.	TGTGCCAGCAGCTCCTTAGGACAGACAAATTCACCCCTCCACTTT	CASSSLGQTNSPLHF
TRBV19	.	TRBJ1-3	.	TGTGCCAGTACCCTACAGGGTTCTGGAAACACCATATATTTT	CASTLQGSGNTIYF